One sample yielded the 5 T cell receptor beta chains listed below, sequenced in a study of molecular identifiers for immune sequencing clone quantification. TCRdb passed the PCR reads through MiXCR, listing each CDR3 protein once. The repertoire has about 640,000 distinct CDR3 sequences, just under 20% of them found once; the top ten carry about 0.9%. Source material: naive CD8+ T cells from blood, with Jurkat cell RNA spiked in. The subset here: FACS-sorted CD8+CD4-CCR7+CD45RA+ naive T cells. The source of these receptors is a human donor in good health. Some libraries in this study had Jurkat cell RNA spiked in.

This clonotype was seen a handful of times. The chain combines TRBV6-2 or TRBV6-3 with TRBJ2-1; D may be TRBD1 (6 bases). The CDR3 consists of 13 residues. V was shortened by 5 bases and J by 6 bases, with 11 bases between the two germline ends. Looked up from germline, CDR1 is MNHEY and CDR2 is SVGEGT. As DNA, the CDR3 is TGTGCCAGCAGTACAGGGTACGGCAATGAGCAGTTCTTC. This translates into CASSTGYGNEQFF.

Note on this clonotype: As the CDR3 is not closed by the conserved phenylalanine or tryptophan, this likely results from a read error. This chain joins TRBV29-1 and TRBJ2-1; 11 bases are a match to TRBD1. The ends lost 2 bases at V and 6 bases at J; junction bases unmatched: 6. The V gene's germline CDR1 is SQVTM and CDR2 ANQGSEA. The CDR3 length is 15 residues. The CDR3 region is CSVETDRGLINEQFL. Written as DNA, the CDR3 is TGCAGCGTTGAAACGGACAGGGGGCTTATCAATGAGCAGTTCCTC.

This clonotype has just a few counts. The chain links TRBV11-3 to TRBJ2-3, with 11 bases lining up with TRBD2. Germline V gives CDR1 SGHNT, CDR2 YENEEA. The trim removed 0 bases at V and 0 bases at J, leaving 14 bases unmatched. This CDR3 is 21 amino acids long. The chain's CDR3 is CASSLDPPLAGALYSTDTQYF. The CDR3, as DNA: TGTGCCAGCAGCTTAGACCCCCCACTAGCGGGAGCCCTTTATAGCACAGATACGCAGTATTTT.

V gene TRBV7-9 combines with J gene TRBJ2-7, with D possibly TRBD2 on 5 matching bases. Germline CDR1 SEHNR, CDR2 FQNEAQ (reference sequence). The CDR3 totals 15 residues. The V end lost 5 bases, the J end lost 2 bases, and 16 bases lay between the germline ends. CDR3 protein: CASSPRGTPTYEQYF. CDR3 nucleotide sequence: TGTGCCAGCAGCCCACGGGGAACGCCAACCTACGAGCAGTACTTC.

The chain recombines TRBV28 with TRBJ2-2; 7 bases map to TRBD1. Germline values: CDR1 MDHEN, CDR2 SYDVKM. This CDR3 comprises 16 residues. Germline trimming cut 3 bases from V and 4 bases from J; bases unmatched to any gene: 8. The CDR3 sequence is CASSLTLRGSTGELFF. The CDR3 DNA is TGTGCCAGCAGTTTGACGCTCAGGGGGAGCACCGGGGAGCTGTTTTTT.